The rows below give T cell receptor beta chains drawn from one sample of a study of control samples from healthy donors and cancer patients. Measured with immunoSEQ multiplex PCR; TCRdb has only the in-frame clones, and not every one. Seen here are tens of thousands of clones, about 89% observed once, and the top ten hold less than 9%. What was sequenced was blood. These receptors all stem from a woman aged 55-75 years in good health. Each CDR3 is given with its conserved first and last residue. A D gene is named only where the DNA matches it firmly. Rows give clone size only sometimes, using once, few, many, or a class for an expanded clone.

clone_size cdr3_length j_call d_call v_call cdr3_aa cdr3_nt
NA 11 TRBJ2-3 NA TRBV12-3/TRBV12-4 CASSKRDTQYF TGTGCCAGCAGTAAAAGAGATACGCAGTATTTT
NA 16 TRBJ1-2 NA TRBV7-9 CASRPQMPRGHYGYTF TGTGCCAGCAGGCCTCAAATGCCCAGGGGTCACTATGGCTACACCTTC
NA 15 TRBJ2-1 NA TRBV11-2 CASSFIRDQGNEQFF TGTGCCAGCAGCTTTATACGGGATCAAGGAAATGAGCAGTTCTTC
NA 13 TRBJ1-1 NA TRBV19 CASLGAEGTEAFF TGTGCCAGCCTAGGTGCGGAAGGCACTGAAGCTTTCTTT
NA 13 TRBJ2-7 NA TRBV6-6 CASSYQDGYEQYF TGTGCCAGCAGTTACCAGGACGGCTACGAGCAGTACTTC
NA 14 TRBJ1-3 NA TRBV29-1 CSVIRTGSGNTIYF TGCAGCGTAATCAGGACGGGCTCTGGAAACACCATATATTTT
NA 15 TRBJ1-1 NA TRBV5-1 CASSLRGGYNTEAFF TGCGCCAGCAGCTTGCGTGGGGGGTATAACACTGAAGCTTTCTTT
NA 13 TRBJ1-4 NA TRBV19 CASSIVVQEKLFF TGTGCCAGTAGTATAGTGGTACAGGAAAAACTGTTTTTT
NA 18 TRBJ2-2 TRBD2 TRBV7-2 CASSLVLWTSVNTGELFF TGTGCCAGCAGCTTAGTGTTGTGGACTAGCGTTAACACCGGGGAGCTGTTTTTT
NA 13 TRBJ1-2 TRBD1 TRBV19 CATSGTGGLGYTF TGTGCCACTTCCGGGACAGGGGGCCTCGGCTACACCTTC
few 14 TRBJ1-2 TRBD1 TRBV6-1 CASSERDRARGYTF TGTGCCAGCAGTGAAAGGGACAGGGCTCGCGGCTACACCTTC
NA 16 TRBJ1-3 NA TRBV5-1 CASSPDVEGSRNTIYF TGCGCCAGCAGCCCTGACGTCGAGGGCTCGAGAAACACCATATATTTT
NA 16 TRBJ1-4 NA TRBV28 CASSLGGGGANEKLFF TGTGCCAGCAGTTTGGGTGGTGGAGGGGCTAATGAAAAACTGTTTTTT
NA 13 TRBJ2-7 NA TRBV6-5 CASRSGQSYEQYF TGTGCCAGCAGATCAGGACAGAGCTACGAGCAGTACTTC
NA 12 TRBJ2-1 NA TRBV30 CAWSHSVHEQFF TGTGCCTGGAGCCACAGTGTCCATGAGCAGTTCTTC
NA 15 TRBJ1-1 NA TRBV19 CASSRGTLGRAEAFF TGTGCCAGTAGTAGGGGAACTCTGGGCAGGGCTGAAGCTTTCTTT
NA 14 TRBJ1-2 NA TRBV28 CASRPGTPNYGYTF TGTGCCAGCAGGCCGGGGACCCCTAACTATGGCTACACCTTC
NA 16 TRBJ2-7 TRBD1 TRBV28 CASSSLRDRGQKGQYF TGTGCCAGCAGTTCCCTCCGGGACAGGGGGCAGAAGGGGCAGTACTTC
NA 14 TRBJ2-3 NA TRBV7-2 CASRKSSGTDTQYF TGTGCCAGCAGGAAATCATCGGGGACAGATACGCAGTATTTT
NA 14 TRBJ1-3 NA TRBV9 CASSPGPSGNTIYF TGTGCCAGCAGTCCGGGCCCCTCTGGAAACACCATATATTTT
few 18 TRBJ1-6 NA TRBV5-1 CASSLVGTTRAYNSPLHF TGCGCCAGCAGCTTGGTCGGGACCACACGAGCATATAATTCACCCCTCCACTTT
NA 12 TRBJ2-7 NA TRBV15 CATSSSGIGQYF TGTGCCACCAGTTCCTCAGGGATTGGGCAGTACTTC
NA 18 TRBJ2-1 TRBD2 TRBV7-8 CASSSTPKVAGVSNEQFF TGTGCCAGCAGCTCGACGCCCAAAGTAGCGGGGGTCTCCAATGAGCAGTTCTTC
NA 14 TRBJ2-2 NA TRBV30 CAWSVTGWTGELFF TGTGCCTGGAGTGTTACAGGCTGGACCGGGGAGCTGTTTTTT
NA 13 TRBJ1-2 NA TRBV7-2 CASSLEKGSGYTF TGTGCCAGCAGCTTAGAGAAGGGGAGTGGCTACACCTTC
once 13 TRBJ1-1 NA TRBV5-4 CASSRNPQGEAFF TGTGCCAGCAGCCGGAACCCCCAGGGGGAAGCTTTCTTT
few 16 TRBJ1-5 NA TRBV4-1 CASSQDRQGGGQPQHF TGCGCCAGCAGCCAAGATCGGCAGGGTGGCGGTCAGCCCCAGCATTTT
NA 15 TRBJ1-5 NA TRBV19 CASSILTGQNQPQHF TGTGCCAGTAGTATATTAACCGGTCAGAATCAGCCCCAGCATTTT
medium-sized 13 TRBJ1-2 NA TRBV6-5 CASRDTGPYGYTF TGTGCCAGCAGGGACACAGGACCGTATGGCTACACCTTC